This TCR beta chain was obtained from a study of cytomegalovirus exposure and HLA in healthy donors. Healthy bone marrow donors supplied every sample. The CDR3 spans 14 residues. The V gene's germline CDR1 is SGHNT and CDR2 YYREEE (reference sequence). As to this clone: The antigen is unknown. At one of its ends the junction is not consistent with the germline gene, which may arise from a read error.

Broader study findings: Altogether, 170 or so TCR beta chains were recorded as cytomegalovirus-associated. Later analysis indicated greater clonal expansion among HLA-associated TCR beta chains than among equally common other chains. For TCR beta chains, V- and J-gene trimming was later linked to a missense DCLRE1C variant.

It was with 60 Vbeta and 13 Jbeta primers that the PCR ran. Using immunoSEQ multiplex PCR, the repertoire was profiled, and TCRdb retains in-frame clones only, with some absent. The repertoire holds 90,000 to 110,000 clones, with 69% as singletons. This chain links TRBV5-4 with TRBJ1-2, with 7 bases lining up with TRBD1. The source is a man aged 30-40 years in good health and CMV-seronegative. Sample: PBMCs. The CDR3 spells CASSLDRTNYGYTF. In DNA form, the CDR3 reads TGTGCCAGCAGTTTGGACAGGACGAACTATGGCTACACCTTC.